This T cell receptor (beta chain) was documented in a study of human T cells and chemical hapten exposure. Study-wide background: During the roughly 25-week study period, patients had diphenylcyclopropenone applied to the scalp every week. Small volume differences among pooled libraries mainly caused per-sample TCR yield variation.

CDR1 and CDR2 (germline): SGHKS, YYEKEE (reference sequence). V shed 5 bases and J shed 6 bases, with 14 bases lying between them. The CDR3 is made up of 13 amino acids. This clonotype was detected a few times. Antigen unknown. Time point indicated: pre-sensitization, week 0. Treatment indicated: therapeutic diphenylcyclopropenone sensitization with weekly scalp DPC. TCRdb re-analysed the RACE reads in MiXCR, keeping a single row per CDR3 protein. The profile shows about 380,000 distinct CDR3 sequences, 5% to 6.5% of them singletons. Study conclusions and caveats: Sensitizing with DPC caused no change in TCRs above 1 in 1000 frequency.

The sequencing here drew on whole blood, taken in connection with sensitization to the hapten diphenylcyclopropenone (DPC). This TCR came from a woman aged 50 to 60 with alopecia areata. Some clones in this sample may be carry-over from other donors' samples. The chain recombines TRBV5-5 with TRBJ1-2; D is possibly TRBD1 (5 bases). This chain's CDR3 is CASRSTAVDGYTF. CDR3 nucleotide sequence: TGTGCCAGCAGGTCGACAGCTGTTGATGGCTACACCTTC.